This T cell receptor beta chain originates from a study of a mutant IDH1 vaccine in newly diagnosed glioma. As for the study in general: Vaccinations were initiated 4-6 weeks following radiotherapy alone, or were given together with temozolomide cycles. Treated patients, averaging around 40 years, were roughly 62% male and roughly 38% female.

Time point here: week 11, during vaccination. The vaccine gave 300 ug of a 20-mer mutant IDH1 peptide subcutaneously per dose. Every donor had a new WHO grade 3 or 4 astrocytoma that was IDH1-mutant, with loss of nuclear ATRX. With regard to this clone: Its antigen is as yet unknown.

Produced via immunoSEQ multiplex PCR; TCRdb's table is partial and in-frame only. The table has about 35,000 clones, approximately 80% seen once; the top ten hold more than 12%. The germline V gene has CDR1 SNHLY and CDR2 FYNNEI. This CDR3 spans 12 amino acids. The ends were cut back, 3 bases at V and 0 bases at J, with 2 bases in the middle. The TCR originated in a woman in her 30s with glioma. Some clones in this sample may be carry-over from other donors' samples. The chain employs TRBV2 and TRBJ2-5; D gene uncertain. Source: peripheral blood mononuclear cells (PBMCs), taken from a glioma patient whose treatment included an IDH1 peptide vaccine. DNA for the CDR3: TGTGCCAGCAGTGAGTACCAAGAGACCCAGTACTTC. Its translation: CASSEYQETQYF. Full variable domain (outside the CDR3, taken from reference TRBV2 and TRBJ2-5): EPEVTQTPSHQVTQMGQEVILRCVPISNHLYFYWYRQILGQKVEFLVSFYNNEISEKSEIFDDQFSVERPDGSNFTLKIRSTKLEDSAMYFCASSEYQETQYFGPGTRLLVL.